This T cell receptor beta chain was profiled in a study of Ad26.COV2.S vaccination and SARS-CoV-2 variants. Whole-study context: Administration of Ad26.COV2.S was intramuscular, either once or twice 56 days apart.

The CDR3 is 14 residues long. CDR1 is SGHTA and CDR2 is FQGTGA in the germline V gene. V lost 3 bases to trimming and J lost 8 bases, with 14 bases between them. Libraries were prepared by immunoSEQ multiplex PCR; TCRdb keeps only in-frame clonotypes and omits some of them. This repertoire shows just under 250,000 clones, around nine tenths found once; its top ten account for around 10%. The treatment is: around 19 received Ad26.COV2.S at low or high dose, single or two shots; a few received placebo; per-sample allocation not given. The samples were gathered on day 63 after the first injection of vaccine or placebo.

The material sequenced was peripheral blood, taken in a trial of Ad26.COV2.S vaccine versus placebo. The rearrangement links TRBV7-3 to TRBJ2-1, with D possibly being TRBD1 (6 bases). This receptor was taken from a person aged 18-60 years who received the Ad26.COV2.S COVID-19 vaccine or a placebo. The CDR3 region has the DNA TGTGCCAGCAGCTTGGGGGCGAGTTTAGATGAGCAGTTCTTC. Protein: CASSLGASLDEQFF. Filled out from reference TRBV7-3 and TRBJ2-1, the complete variable domain reads GAGVSQTPSNKVTEKGKYVELRCDPISGHTALYWYRQSLGQGPEFLIYFQGTGAADDSGLPNDRFFAVRPEGSVSTLKIQRTERGDSAVYLCASSLGASLDEQFFGPGTRLTVL.